This is a list of T cell receptor beta chains from one sample in a study of T cell responses to AZD1222 COVID-19 vaccine. Here immunoSEQ multiplex PCR was the method, and the copy in TCRdb shows in-frame clones only, minus some. The sample lists 150,000 to 200,000 clones; approximately 90% were seen once. The material sequenced was peripheral blood, taken 28 days after the second AZD1222 dose. Receptors were obtained from an adult who received the AZD1222 COVID-19 vaccine. Both conserved end residues are trimmed from each CDR3.

J	V	CDR3
TRBJ1-1	TRBV10-3	ASEGGGRRTEAF
TRBJ1-1	TRBV7-3	ASGSTRNTEAF
TRBJ2-1	TRBV12-3/TRBV12-4	ASSLALNNEQF
TRBJ1-2	TRBV6-1	ATNRGYVGYT
TRBJ1-1	TRBV6-5	ASSSTGWGTEAF
TRBJ1-3	TRBV21-1	AIRWSGNTIY
TRBJ2-3	TRBV2	ASSLVDTQY
TRBJ1-2	TRBV6-5	ASSRTAYGNYGYT
TRBJ2-7	TRBV18	ASSPGLADYEQY
TRBJ1-1	TRBV6-1	ASSEAVRGPFDEAF
TRBJ1-6	TRBV7-6	ASSLEGRSPLH
TRBJ1-1	TRBV5-1	ASSFGAGQTEAF
TRBJ2-5	TRBV5-1	ASRRGFDSGETQY
TRBJ2-6	TRBV6-1	ASSAPPVVSGANVLT
TRBJ1-2	TRBV7-6	ASSPRTGEGYGYT
TRBJ1-1	TRBV4-2	ASSQDLTGQEAF
TRBJ1-1	TRBV21-1	ASRQGNTEAF
TRBJ2-5	TRBV6-5	ASSGGEQETQY
TRBJ1-2	TRBV10-3	AISDGLIDGYT
TRBJ1-5	TRBV19	ASTPFWTGNQPQH
TRBJ1-1	TRBV7-9	ASSPSGGTEAF
TRBJ2-3	TRBV10-1	ASRASRGVDTDTQY
TRBJ1-2	TRBV5-6	ASNQGALPYGYT
TRBJ1-1	TRBV12-5	ASGLEMNTEAF
TRBJ2-7	TRBV5-1	ASTSGAGYEQY
TRBJ2-7	TRBV27	ASSLRKGQGYDYEQY
TRBJ1-1	TRBV19	ASSPQAGSAF
TRBJ1-2	TRBV2	ARRNEFNYGYT
TRBJ2-2	TRBV23-1	ASHPGQVLRGELF
TRBJ2-2	TRBV29-1	SVENSSTGELF
TRBJ1-4	TRBV29-1	LAGPTNEKLF
TRBJ2-2	TRBV2	ASRGMAGELF
TRBJ2-7	TRBV6-5	ASSYRDEVSYEQY
TRBJ1-4	TRBV12-5	ASGFSPDRVNEKLF
TRBJ2-3	TRBV11-2	ASSLDGQGSGGGTQY
TRBJ2-7	TRBV2	ARLGHNYEQY
TRBJ2-3	TRBV14	ASSHLQGGTQY
TRBJ1-1	TRBV27	ASSSMGPNTEAF
TRBJ2-2	TRBV7-9	ASSSKATGELF
TRBJ1-5	TRBV25-1	ASSGRTGDQPQH
TRBJ2-5	TRBV11-3	ASSLGGWGGETQY
TRBJ1-1	TRBV7-3	ASSLTGDPNTEAF
TRBJ1-6	TRBV11-2	ASSLAPTTGAGNSPLH